Listed below are T cell receptor beta chains from one sample, sequenced in a study of Graves' ophthalmopathy and Graves' hyperthyroidism. Via MiXCR, TCRdb re-called the multiplex PCR reads, giving one row per CDR3 protein. The profile shows about 700,000 distinct CDR3 sequences, roughly 41% of them singletons. What was sequenced was peripheral blood. The receptors originated from an adult man with Graves' ophthalmopathy. Both conserved end residues are part of each CDR3. Fields, in order: V gene, J gene, CDR3 protein.

TRBV12-5,TRBJ1-5,CASGLVLGELNQPQHF
TRBV25-1,TRBJ1-3,CASSDAADSGNTIYF
TRBV19,TRBJ1-5,CASSLRRTGSSNQPQHF
TRBV29-1,TRBJ1-2,CSVEWDYGYTF
TRBV19,TRBJ2-6,CASCRTSGDSGANVLTF
TRBV25-1,TRBJ1-4,CASSAREGMQLFF
TRBV25-1,TRBJ1-2,CASSQDLDGFNYGYTF
TRBV2,TRBJ2-7,CASRLRFGTYEQYF
TRBV7-9,TRBJ2-6,CASSLTGVRDEFQAF
TRBV20-1,TRBJ1-1,CSARYGGRDTEAFF
TRBV25-1,TRBJ1-2,CASSEAGVGYGYTF
TRBV19,TRBJ2-2,CASSIGGGEGTGELFF
TRBV19,TRBJ1-5,CASSIEGVVDPQPQHF
TRBV9,TRBJ1-1,CASGPGDSLNTEAFF
TRBV14,TRBJ2-7,CASSQGLREQYF
TRBV25-1,TRBJ2-5,CASSELAGLETQYF
TRBV24-1,TRBJ2-3,CATSGDHTPDTQYF
TRBV4-1,TRBJ1-2,CASSPLGGEGRNYGYTF
TRBV10-1,TRBJ1-6,CASSYPGQGADSPLHF
TRBV15,TRBJ2-7,CATSPRDKYYEQYF
TRBV9,TRBJ2-5,CASSVGGGGTKTQYF
TRBV2,TRBJ1-1,CASSEWGTSTEAFF
TRBV14,TRBJ2-5,CASSSPGREETQYF
TRBV10-3,TRBJ2-7,CAWSQLDRVHQQYF
TRBV6-5,TRBJ1-1,CASSYSTGVTETFF
TRBV29-1,TRBJ2-5,CSVGGTDNQPQYF
TRBV12-3/TRBV12-4,TRBJ1-6,CASSPTGSSNSPLHF
TRBV25-1,TRBJ1-1,CARKLTGTDAFF
TRBV25-1,TRBJ1-6,CASSPTGYPLHF
TRBV10-2,TRBJ1-2,CASKKLTGGDYGYTF
TRBV7-6,TRBJ2-5,CASSLGPGSIGETQYF
TRBV11-2,TRBJ1-2,CASSSQGGTGGYGYTF
TRBV2,-,CASSEEELGGRASQYF
TRBV25-1,TRBJ2-7,CASSAPSAGRSYEQYF
TRBV10-3,TRBJ2-5,CAISEPRRGGAETQYF
TRBV5-4,TRBJ1-1,CASSFGGVRELGSTEAFF
TRBV5-8,TRBJ2-7,CASRLGDLYEQYF
TRBV25-1,TRBJ2-3,CASSATLGLAGGDRIGTDTQYF
TRBV2,TRBJ2-7,CASKGAGQGNEQYF
TRBV5-1,TRBJ2-7,CASSLHGDSYEQYF